This TCR beta chain was obtained from a study of early stage breast cancer tumors. Study summary: Most invasive tumors, about 70% of the 16, were ER+/PR+/HER2-. Among about twelve ER+/PR+/HER2- tumors, eight were ductal, four lobular. Study-level results: Tumors had roughly 2.4-fold higher T cell density and higher clonality than adjacent normal breast tissue. Blood repertoires resembled normal breast more than tumor.

Germline V gene sequence: CDR1 SGHTA, CDR2 FQGNSA. The V and J ends lost 2 bases and 0 bases respectively, with 8 bases between them. This CDR3 is 15 amino acids long. With respect to this clone: Its antigen is not identified.

TCRdb's table, derived via immunoSEQ multiplex PCR, lists solely in-frame clones and lacks some. The sample includes more than 60,000 clones, approximately 80% of them seen just once. The chain carries TRBV7-2 and TRBJ1-3; D is unresolved. Sequenced sample: blood. This TCR derives from a person between 60 and 70 years old with breast cancer. The CDR3 spells CASSLSRSSGNTIYF. In DNA form, the CDR3 reads TGTGCCAGCAGCTTAAGTCGGAGCTCTGGAAACACCATATATTTT. Complete variable domain (other parts from reference TRBV7-2 and TRBJ1-3): GAGVSQSPSNKVTEKGKDVELRCDPISGHTALYWYRQSLGQGLEFLIYFQGNSAPDKSGLPSDRFSAERTGGSVSTLTIQRTQQEDSAVYLCASSLSRSSGNTIYFGEGSWLTVV.